These 3 T cell receptor beta chains share one sample of origin, sequenced in a study of T cells in Graves' hyperthyroidism and ophthalmopathy. Amplification of TCR beta CDR3 regions was performed using RNA transcripts as template. Researchers ran a first-round RT-PCR on the TCR CDR3 using the HTBI primer set. One entry per CDR3 protein results from TCRdb running MiXCR on the multiplex PCR reads. The table shows hundreds of thousands of distinct CDR3 sequences, with approximately 20% occurring only once. The sample comprised blood. Every receptor here comes from a man aged 35 to 55 with Graves' ophthalmopathy.

This clonotype was detected many times. Relative to the germline gene, one junction end is altered; a read error may explain this. This chain connects TRBV5-1 to TRBJ2-1, with 11 nucleotides matching TRBD2. Germline CDR1 reads SGHRS; CDR2 reads YFSETQ. CDR3 length: 14 amino acids. As DNA, the CDR3 is TGTGCCAGCAGCCTAACTAGCGGGGGAAATGAGCAGTTCTTC. Protein: CASSLTSGGNEQFF.

As for this clonotype: This may come from a read error, since a much larger clone is one base off. This chain joins TRBV28 and TRBJ1-2; D gene uncertain. Trimming took off 4 bases at V and 2 bases at J, with 11 bases between the two ends. CDR1 MDHEN and CDR2 SYDVKM come from the germline V gene. CDR3 length equals 14 residues. The CDR3 reads CASSSERLNYGYTF. For the CDR3, the DNA is TGTGCCAGCAGTTCGGAGAGGCTGAACTATGGCTACACCTTC.

The table lists this clonotype with many counts. The J gene is TRBJ2-7, the V gene TRBV12-3 or TRBV12-4; 7 nucleotides match TRBD1. CDR3 size: 15 residues. Unmatched junction bases numbered 12, after V lost 5 bases and J lost 5 bases. CDR3 sequence: CASSRGDSILDEQYF. The CDR3 DNA sequence: TGTGCCAGCAGTCGAGGGGACAGCATCCTGGACGAGCAGTACTTC.